This TCR beta chain was profiled in a study of T cell repertoires in cytomegalovirus infection. Study-wide background: Through public TCR beta signatures, both CMV infection and matching HLA type were indicated.

Study-level points and caveats: Dominating the ex vivo response were TCR beta clonotypes that were CMV-specific and HLA-C-restricted. Cumulative public TCR beta family frequency identified CMV carriers with the relevant HLA.

TCRdb ran MiXCR on the reads and lists one entry per CDR3 protein. The sample lists approximately 910,000 distinct CDR3 sequences, approximately 32% seen once, with roughly an eighth in the top ten. As regards this clonotype: Its matching antigen is unknown.

V lost 7 bases, J lost 3 bases, and 9 bases stayed unmatched. This CDR3 region has 16 residues. CDR1 and CDR2 (germline): LNHDA, SQIVND (reference sequence). V is TRBV19 and J is TRBJ2-4, with TRBD2 identical over 10 bases. This clonotype was sampled from a human donor in good health (CMV status not recorded). Some clones in this sample may be carry-over from other donors' samples. The source was cultured CD8+ T cells from PBMCs, collected from culture after CMV antigen stimulation. The CDR3: CASTPTSGVVKNIQYF. CDR3 in DNA: TGTGCCAGTACTCCTACTAGCGGGGTGGTCAAAAACATTCAGTACTTC.